These 13 T cell receptor beta chains came from one sample sequenced in a study of OX40 agonist ivuxolimab in advanced cancers. Generated by immunoSEQ multiplex PCR, the TCRdb table keeps only in-frame clones and is missing some. The top ten clones hold around 0.8% of a sample with fewer than 85,000 clones, 88% of them seen once. The sequencing here drew on CD4+ or CD8+ T cells sorted from blood, taken in a trial of the OX40 agonist ivuxolimab. The origin of the receptors is an adult with an advanced solid tumor such as melanoma, head and neck, liver or kidney cancer.

This chain connects TRBV5-6 to TRBJ2-7; D may be TRBD1 (6 bases). Germline loops: CDR1 SGHDT, CDR2 YYEEEE. The CDR3 has 15 residues. The V gene lost 0 bases and the J gene lost 2 bases, with 12 bases spanning the gap. The CDR3 spells CASSLGFRGTYEQYF. The CDR3 DNA is TGTGCCAGCAGCTTGGGTTTCAGGGGTACCTACGAGCAGTACTTC.

V is TRBV5-1 and J is TRBJ1-3; D unresolved. Trimming took 0 bases from V and 0 from J, leaving 10 bases between them. CDR1 is SGHRS, CDR2 YFSETQ, per germline. The CDR3 is made up of 16 amino acids. Here the CDR3 reads CASSLGRGDSGNTIYF. As DNA, the CDR3 is TGCGCCAGCAGCTTGGGACGGGGAGACTCTGGAAACACCATATATTTT.

The rearrangement uses TRBV25-1 and TRBJ1-5; D is perhaps TRBD1 (5 bases). Germline CDR1 MGHDK, CDR2 SYGVNS. This CDR3 is 14 amino acids long. Trimming shortened V by 3 bases and J by 7 bases, and 13 bases separated the two germline ends. The CDR3 nucleotides are TGTGCCAGCAGTGATCGACAGCAAGGACAGCCCCAGCATTTT. Its translation: CASSDRQQGQPQHF.

The chain has TRBV9 and TRBJ2-5; weak D call: TRBD1 (6 bases). The CDR3 is made up of 14 amino acids. Germline V CDR1 and CDR2: SGDLS, YYNGEE. V lost 4 bases and J 0 bases, leaving 10 bases between the germline ends. CDR3 sequence: CASSLRQDQETQYF. The CDR3 nucleotides are TGTGCCAGCAGCCTCAGACAGGACCAAGAGACCCAGTACTTC.

The V and J genes are TRBV5-1 and TRBJ1-1, with unresolved D. Trimming took off 0 bases at V and 3 bases at J, with 18 bases between the two ends. This CDR3 spans 17 amino acids. Germline assignment: CDR1 SGHRS and CDR2 YFSETQ. For the CDR3, the DNA is TGCGCCAGCAGCTTGGGGCATACAATCACCGTGGACACTGAAGCTTTCTTT. This translates into CASSLGHTITVDTEAFF.

The chain combines TRBV11-2 with TRBJ1-1, with 7 bases aligning to TRBD1. CDR1 SGHAT and CDR2 FQNNGV come from the germline V gene. V was clipped by 7 bases and J by 4 bases; unmatched bases: 12. This CDR3 has 15 amino acids. CDR3 sequence (DNA): TGTGCCAGCACCCTCGGGACAGTTGGGGGCACTGAAGCTTTCTTT. This codes for CASTLGTVGGTEAFF.

The V call is TRBV29-1, the J call TRBJ2-1, with TRBD2 matching 16 bases. Germline V gene lookup returns CDR1 SQVTM and CDR2 ANQGSEA. V gave up 7 bases and J gave up 6 bases; unmatched junction bases: 9. This CDR3 contains 16 residues. Written as DNA, the CDR3 is TGCAGCGCCGGGACTAGCGGGAGGGCCTCGACCAATGAGCAGTTCTTC. Amino acid sequence: CSAGTSGRASTNEQFF.

This clone was seen just once. Mismatch with germline at one junction end may stem from a read error. This rearrangement joins TRBV5-1 to TRBJ1-2; D might be TRBD1 (6 bases). This CDR3 is built from 13 residues. Germline assignment: CDR1 SGHRS and CDR2 YFSETQ. The chain's CDR3 is CASSPGQNYGHTF. In DNA, the CDR3 is TGCGCCAGCAGCCCCGGACAGAACTATGGCCACACCTTC.

This chain links TRBV6-6 with TRBJ2-7; 7 nucleotides agree with TRBD1. The V gene's germline CDR1 is MNHNY and CDR2 SVGAGI (reference sequence). This CDR3 is 14 amino acids long. J gave up 3 bases and V 6 bases, and 8 bases lay outside the gene matches. The CDR3 reads CASRQRDSRYEQYF. The CDR3 coding sequence is TGTGCCAGCAGACAACGGGACAGTCGCTACGAGCAGTACTTC.

This clone appeared a few times. The V and J genes are TRBV5-5 and TRBJ2-2, with D hard to call. CDR3 length: 13 residues. The V gene lost 1 base and the J gene lost 7 bases, with 8 bases spanning the gap. The germline V gene encodes CDR1 SGHKS and CDR2 YYEKEE (reference sequence). The DNA of the CDR3 is TGTGCCAGCAGCTTGCGGTTCTTCGGGGAGCTGTTTTTT. It codes for CASSLRFFGELFF.

The V and J genes are TRBV5-4 and TRBJ2-2; 8 nucleotides align to TRBD1. Per the germline V gene, CDR1 is SGHNT and CDR2 is YYREEE (reference sequence). Germline trimming cut 3 bases from V and 4 bases from J; bases unmatched to any gene: 5. CDR3 length: 15 amino acids. Here the CDR3 reads CASSSQGAGTGELFF. The CDR3 coding sequence is TGTGCCAGCAGCTCCCAGGGGGCGGGCACCGGGGAGCTGTTTTTT. The complete variable domain, with remaining parts taken from reference TRBV5-4 and TRBJ2-2, reads ETGVTQSPTHLIKTRGQQVTLRCSSQSGHNTVSWYQQALGQGPQFIFQYYREEENGRGNFPPRFSGLQFPNYSSELNVNALELDDSALYLCASSSQGAGTGELFFGEGSRLTVL.

This rearrangement joins TRBV7-3 to TRBJ2-4, with D hard to call. Trimming took off 0 bases at V and 6 bases at J, with 15 bases between the two ends. Germline V CDR1 and CDR2: SGHTA, FQGTGA. The CDR3 has 16 residues. CDR3 in amino acids: CASSLTYGPPANIQYF. Here the CDR3 DNA reads TGTGCCAGCAGCTTAACTTATGGGCCTCCGGCAAACATTCAGTACTTC.

This chain uses TRBV19 with TRBJ2-2; D tentatively fits TRBD1 or TRBD2 (5 bases each). V shed 1 base and J shed 7 bases, with 19 bases lying between them. This CDR3 region has 17 residues. The V gene's germline CDR1 is LNHDA and CDR2 SQIVND (reference sequence). CDR3 loop: CASSIARGTYQFGELFF. As DNA, the CDR3 is TGTGCCAGTAGTATAGCGAGGGGAACCTACCAATTCGGGGAGCTGTTTTTT.